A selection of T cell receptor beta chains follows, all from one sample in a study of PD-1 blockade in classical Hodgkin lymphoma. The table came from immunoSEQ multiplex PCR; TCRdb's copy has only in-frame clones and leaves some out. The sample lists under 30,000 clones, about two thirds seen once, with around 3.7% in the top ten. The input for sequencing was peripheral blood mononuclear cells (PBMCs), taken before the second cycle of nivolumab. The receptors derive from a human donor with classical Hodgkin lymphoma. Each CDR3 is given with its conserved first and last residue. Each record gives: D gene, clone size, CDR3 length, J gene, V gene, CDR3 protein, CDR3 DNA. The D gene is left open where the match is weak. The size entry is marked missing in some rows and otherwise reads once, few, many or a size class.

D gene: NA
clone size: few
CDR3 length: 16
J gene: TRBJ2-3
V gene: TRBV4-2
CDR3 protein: CASSQEGTSSTDTQYF
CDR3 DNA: TGTGCCAGCAGCCAAGAGGGCACATCTAGCACAGATACGCAGTATTTT

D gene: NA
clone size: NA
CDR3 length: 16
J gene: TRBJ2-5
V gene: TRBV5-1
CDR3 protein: CASSFQGTTGQETQYF
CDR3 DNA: TGCGCCAGCAGCTTCCAGGGTACTACCGGGCAAGAGACCCAGTACTTC

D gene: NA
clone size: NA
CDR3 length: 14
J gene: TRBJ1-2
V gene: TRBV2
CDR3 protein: CASSGQGLNYGYTF
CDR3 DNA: TGTGCCAGCAGTGGCCAGGGACTGAACTATGGCTACACCTTC

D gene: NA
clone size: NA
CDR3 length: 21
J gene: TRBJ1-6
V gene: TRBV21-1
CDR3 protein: CASTARQSQTYKSSYNSPLHF
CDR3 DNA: TGTGCCAGCACTGCCCGACAGAGTCAAACTTATAAGAGCTCCTATAATTCACCCCTCCACTTT

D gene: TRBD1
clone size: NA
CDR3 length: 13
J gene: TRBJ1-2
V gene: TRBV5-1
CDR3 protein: CASRAGGNYGYTF
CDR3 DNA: TGCGCCAGCAGGGCAGGGGGGAACTATGGCTACACCTTC

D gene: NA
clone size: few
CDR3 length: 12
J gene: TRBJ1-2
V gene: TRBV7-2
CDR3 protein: CASSLGAYGYTF
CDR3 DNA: TGTGCCAGCAGCTTAGGAGCCTATGGCTACACCTTC

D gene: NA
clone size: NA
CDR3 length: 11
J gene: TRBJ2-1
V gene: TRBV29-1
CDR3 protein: CSVDLGNEQFF
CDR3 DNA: TGCAGCGTTGACCTGGGCAATGAGCAGTTCTTC

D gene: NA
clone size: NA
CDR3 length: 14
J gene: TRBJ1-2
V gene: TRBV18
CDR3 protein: CASSPRERNYGYTF
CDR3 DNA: TGTGCCAGCTCACCACGGGAGAGGAATTATGGCTACACCTTC

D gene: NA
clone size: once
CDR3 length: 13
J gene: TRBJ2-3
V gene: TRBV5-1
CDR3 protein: CASTAASIDTQYF
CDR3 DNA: TGCGCCAGCACGGCTGCTAGCATAGATACGCAGTATTTT

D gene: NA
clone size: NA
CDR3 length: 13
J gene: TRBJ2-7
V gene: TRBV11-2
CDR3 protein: CASSLDLLSEQYF
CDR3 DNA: TGTGCCAGCAGCTTAGACCTACTTTCCGAGCAGTACTTC

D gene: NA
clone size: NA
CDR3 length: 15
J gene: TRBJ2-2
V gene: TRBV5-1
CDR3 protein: CASSPGLKNTGELFF
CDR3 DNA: TGCGCCAGCAGCCCGGGACTCAAGAACACCGGGGAGCTGTTTTTT

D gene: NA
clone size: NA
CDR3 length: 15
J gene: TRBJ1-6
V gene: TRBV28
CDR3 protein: CASSFLVGNVSPLHF
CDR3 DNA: TGTGCCAGCAGTTTCCTTGTCGGGAATGTTTCACCCCTCCACTTT

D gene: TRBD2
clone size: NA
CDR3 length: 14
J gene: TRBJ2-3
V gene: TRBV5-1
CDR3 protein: CASSGGGPTDTQYF
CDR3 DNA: TGCGCCAGCAGCGGCGGGGGACCCACAGATACGCAGTATTTT

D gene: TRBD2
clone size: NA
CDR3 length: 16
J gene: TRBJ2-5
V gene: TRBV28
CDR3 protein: CASRRPTSGLLETQYF
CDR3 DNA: TGTGCCAGCAGAAGACCGACTAGCGGGTTGTTGGAGACCCAGTACTTC

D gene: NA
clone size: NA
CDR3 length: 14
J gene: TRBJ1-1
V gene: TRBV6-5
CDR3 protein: CASSYNSLNTEAFF
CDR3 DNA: TGTGCCAGCAGTTACAACAGCTTGAACACTGAAGCTTTCTTT

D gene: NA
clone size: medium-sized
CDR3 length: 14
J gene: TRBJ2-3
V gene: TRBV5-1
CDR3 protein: CASSLQLPGDTQYF
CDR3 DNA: TGCGCCAGCAGCTTGCAACTGCCGGGGGATACGCAGTATTTT

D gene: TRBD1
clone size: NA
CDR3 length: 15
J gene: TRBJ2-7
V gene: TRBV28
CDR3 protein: CASSFQTGYHYEQYF
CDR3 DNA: TGTGCCAGCAGTTTTCAGACAGGGTACCACTACGAGCAGTACTTC

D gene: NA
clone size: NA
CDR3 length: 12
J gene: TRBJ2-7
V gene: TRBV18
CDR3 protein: CASSSDSYEQYF
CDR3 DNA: TGTGCCAGCTCGTCAGACTCCTACGAGCAGTACTTC

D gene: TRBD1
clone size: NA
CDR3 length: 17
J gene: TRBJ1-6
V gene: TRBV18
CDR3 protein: CASSPISRTGVNSPLHF
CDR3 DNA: TGTGCCAGCTCACCGATCTCCAGGACAGGGGTTAATTCACCCCTCCACTTT

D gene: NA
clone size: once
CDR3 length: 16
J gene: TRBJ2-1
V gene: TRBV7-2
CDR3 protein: CASSVASSSLYNEQFF
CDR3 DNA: TGTGCCAGCAGCGTGGCTTCTTCCTCCCTTTACAATGAGCAGTTCTTC

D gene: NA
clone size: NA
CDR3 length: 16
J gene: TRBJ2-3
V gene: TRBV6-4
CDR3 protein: CASLTKTDSCTDTQYF
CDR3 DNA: TGTGCCAGCCTTACAAAAACGGACAGTTGCACAGATACGCAGTATTTT

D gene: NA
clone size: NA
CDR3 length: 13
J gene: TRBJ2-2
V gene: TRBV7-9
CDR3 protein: CASSLVTTGELFF
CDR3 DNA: TGTGCCAGCAGCTTAGTTACCACCGGGGAGCTGTTTTTT

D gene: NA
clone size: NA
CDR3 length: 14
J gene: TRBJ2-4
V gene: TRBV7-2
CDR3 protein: CASSFHPDPPIQYF
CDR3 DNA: TGTGCCAGCAGCTTCCACCCTGACCCTCCGATTCAGTACTTC

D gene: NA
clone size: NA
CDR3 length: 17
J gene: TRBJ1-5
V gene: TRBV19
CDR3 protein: CASSLDWGSDMIQPQHF
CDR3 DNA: TGTGCCAGTAGTCTCGATTGGGGCAGCGACATGATTCAGCCCCAGCATTTT

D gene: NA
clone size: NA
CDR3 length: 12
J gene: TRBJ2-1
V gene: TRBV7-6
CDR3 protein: CASSPGRARQFF
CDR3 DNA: TGTGCCAGCAGCCCTGGACGGGCGCGGCAGTTCTTC

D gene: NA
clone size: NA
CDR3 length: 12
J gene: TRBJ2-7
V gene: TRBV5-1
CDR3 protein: CASSLNGGEQYF
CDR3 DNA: TGCGCCAGCAGCTTGAATGGGGGCGAGCAGTACTTC

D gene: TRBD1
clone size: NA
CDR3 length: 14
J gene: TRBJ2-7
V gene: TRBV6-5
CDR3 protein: CASHLGGQVYEQYF
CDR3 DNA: TGTGCCAGCCACCTAGGAGGACAGGTCTACGAGCAGTACTTC

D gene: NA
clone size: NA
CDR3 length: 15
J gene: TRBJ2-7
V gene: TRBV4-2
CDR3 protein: CASSLRGGLSYEQYF
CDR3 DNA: TGTGCCAGCAGCCTAAGAGGGGGGCTCTCCTACGAGCAGTACTTC

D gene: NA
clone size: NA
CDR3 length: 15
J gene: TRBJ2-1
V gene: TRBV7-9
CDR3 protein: CASSPQGGAYNEQFF
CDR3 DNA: TGTGCCAGCAGCCCTCAGGGGGGCGCGTACAATGAGCAGTTCTTC